These T cell receptor beta chains were read from a single sample in a study of blood T cell repertoires in COVID-19. Assay: immunoSEQ multiplex PCR; the TCRdb copy retains only in-frame clones and omits some. This sample has under 150,000 clones, with 65% to 90% found just once. The material sequenced was PBMCs or T cells enriched from blood (not recorded which). All receptors come from a woman between 50 and 59 years old who had recovered from COVID-19. The CDR3 runs from the conserved cysteine through the conserved F or W. Each record gives: J gene, V gene, D gene, clone size, CDR3 DNA, CDR3 protein. D genes are given only for firm matches. Clone size appears in some rows only: once, few, many, or a class for an expanded clone.

J gene: TRBJ1-5; V gene: TRBV6-5; D gene: TRBD1; clone size: .; CDR3 DNA: TGTGCCAGCAGTTCGCGACAGGGGGCAGGCAATCAGCCCCAGCATTTT; CDR3 protein: CASSSRQGAGNQPQHF
J gene: TRBJ2-3; V gene: TRBV4-1; D gene: .; clone size: .; CDR3 DNA: TGCGCCAGCAGCCAGACCGGGGGTAGCACAGATACGCAGTATTTT; CDR3 protein: CASSQTGGSTDTQYF
J gene: TRBJ1-5; V gene: TRBV7-9; D gene: .; clone size: .; CDR3 DNA: TGTGCCAGCAGCTTAGGTTTCCCAGAGAGGCAGCCCCAGCATTTT; CDR3 protein: CASSLGFPERQPQHF
J gene: TRBJ2-2; V gene: TRBV3-1/TRBV3-2; D gene: TRBD1; clone size: .; CDR3 DNA: TGTGCCAGCTCCGGACAGGGGGCGGCCGGGGAGCTGTTTTTT; CDR3 protein: CASSGQGAAGELFF
J gene: TRBJ2-1; V gene: TRBV7-3; D gene: .; clone size: .; CDR3 DNA: TGTGCCAGCAGTCCGGGCTCCTACAATGAGCAGTTCTTC; CDR3 protein: CASSPGSYNEQFF
J gene: TRBJ2-5; V gene: TRBV7-2; D gene: TRBD1; clone size: .; CDR3 DNA: TGTGCCAGCAGGAGGGGACAGGGGGAGACCCAGTACTTC; CDR3 protein: CASRRGQGETQYF
J gene: TRBJ1-5; V gene: TRBV7-9; D gene: .; clone size: .; CDR3 DNA: TGTGCCAGCAGCCCGCAGTATAGCAATCAGCCCCAGCATTTT; CDR3 protein: CASSPQYSNQPQHF
J gene: TRBJ1-1; V gene: TRBV10-1; D gene: .; clone size: few; CDR3 DNA: TGCGCCAGCAGTGATGGAGGCATTAGCAACACTGAAGCTTTCTTT; CDR3 protein: CASSDGGISNTEAFF
J gene: TRBJ1-2; V gene: TRBV9; D gene: TRBD1; clone size: .; CDR3 DNA: TGTGCCAGCAGCGGGACAGGGGGAGGCTACACCTTC; CDR3 protein: CASSGTGGGYTF
J gene: TRBJ1-2; V gene: TRBV19; D gene: .; clone size: few; CDR3 DNA: TGTGCCAGTAGTATCCTTGCAGGGGACCGCTTGGGGGGCTACACCTTC; CDR3 protein: CASSILAGDRLGGYTF
J gene: TRBJ2-7; V gene: TRBV7-9; D gene: TRBD2; clone size: .; CDR3 DNA: TGTGCCAGCGCTTATGGGCCAGCGGGAAGCTACGAGCAGTACTTC; CDR3 protein: CASAYGPAGSYEQYF
J gene: TRBJ1-1; V gene: TRBV2; D gene: TRBD1; clone size: .; CDR3 DNA: TGTGCCAGCAGCTTAACAGGGGAGGCAACTGAAGCTTTCTTT; CDR3 protein: CASSLTGEATEAFF
J gene: TRBJ2-7; V gene: TRBV10-1; D gene: TRBD1; clone size: .; CDR3 DNA: TGCGCCAGCAGTGAGTCGACCGGGACAGGGGTACCCGAGCAGTACTTC; CDR3 protein: CASSESTGTGVPEQYF
J gene: TRBJ1-1; V gene: TRBV7-3; D gene: .; clone size: .; CDR3 DNA: TGTGCCAGCAGCCAGAACATGAACACTGAAGCTTTCTTT; CDR3 protein: CASSQNMNTEAFF
J gene: TRBJ2-1; V gene: TRBV5-1; D gene: .; clone size: .; CDR3 DNA: TGCGCCAGCAGGGTGATAGGGAGCTCCTACAATGAGCAGTTCTTC; CDR3 protein: CASRVIGSSYNEQFF
J gene: TRBJ2-7; V gene: TRBV6-5; D gene: TRBD1; clone size: once; CDR3 DNA: TGTGCCAGCAGTTTAGGCGGGACAGGGGGCTACGAGCAGTACTTC; CDR3 protein: CASSLGGTGGYEQYF
J gene: TRBJ1-5; V gene: TRBV16; D gene: TRBD1; clone size: .; CDR3 DNA: TGTGCCAGCAGCCAGGCAGGGGGAAATCAGCCCCAGCATTTT; CDR3 protein: CASSQAGGNQPQHF
J gene: TRBJ2-2; V gene: TRBV9; D gene: TRBD2; clone size: .; CDR3 DNA: TGTGCCAGCAGCCCACCCGCGGGGGGGCCGAACGGGGAGCTGTTTTTT; CDR3 protein: CASSPPAGGPNGELFF
J gene: TRBJ2-7; V gene: TRBV7-2; D gene: TRBD1; clone size: .; CDR3 DNA: TGTGCCAGCAGCTTCGGGACAGGGGGCTACGAGCAGTACTTC; CDR3 protein: CASSFGTGGYEQYF
J gene: TRBJ1-1; V gene: TRBV5-6; D gene: TRBD1; clone size: .; CDR3 DNA: TGTGCCAGCAGCTCCTGGGACAGGGCGAACACTGAAGCTTTCTTT; CDR3 protein: CASSSWDRANTEAFF
J gene: TRBJ2-3; V gene: TRBV19; D gene: TRBD2; clone size: .; CDR3 DNA: TGTGCCAGTAGTATAGAGTCGGGACTAGCGGGGGACCTACGTACCGGTACGCAGTATTTT; CDR3 protein: CASSIESGLAGDLRTGTQYF
J gene: TRBJ2-1; V gene: TRBV7-9; D gene: TRBD1; clone size: .; CDR3 DNA: TGTGCCAGCAGCCTCCGGGACAGGGAAGGCAATGAGCAGTTCTTC; CDR3 protein: CASSLRDREGNEQFF
J gene: TRBJ1-2; V gene: TRBV11-2; D gene: .; clone size: .; CDR3 DNA: TGTGCCAGCAGCTTAGGGGTGGGCCAACATGGCTACACCTTC; CDR3 protein: CASSLGVGQHGYTF
J gene: TRBJ1-2; V gene: TRBV7-9; D gene: TRBD1; clone size: .; CDR3 DNA: TGTGCCAGCAGCCTCCGACAGGGGAGAGATGGCTACACCTTC; CDR3 protein: CASSLRQGRDGYTF
J gene: TRBJ1-5; V gene: TRBV12-5; D gene: TRBD1; clone size: .; CDR3 DNA: TGTGCTAGTGGTTTGGTACTCTCGGACAGGTTCAATCAGCCCCAGCATTTT; CDR3 protein: CASGLVLSDRFNQPQHF
J gene: TRBJ2-2; V gene: TRBV19; D gene: .; clone size: .; CDR3 DNA: TGTGCCAGTACCCTAGGGGGTATAGTCCCCGGGGAGCTGTTTTTT; CDR3 protein: CASTLGGIVPGELFF
J gene: TRBJ2-7; V gene: TRBV11-2; D gene: TRBD2; clone size: .; CDR3 DNA: TGTGCCAGCAGCTTAGTTCACCTAGCGGGGGGTTCAACCTACGAGCAGTACTTC; CDR3 protein: CASSLVHLAGGSTYEQYF
J gene: TRBJ2-3; V gene: TRBV6-5; D gene: .; clone size: .; CDR3 DNA: TGTGCCAGTCGCGACGGGGGATTGGTTCCAGATACGCAGTATTTT; CDR3 protein: CASRDGGLVPDTQYF
J gene: TRBJ1-4; V gene: TRBV6-1; D gene: .; clone size: once; CDR3 DNA: TGTGCCAGCAGTGAGTCCGGGACTAATGAAAAACTGTTTTTT; CDR3 protein: CASSESGTNEKLFF
J gene: TRBJ2-3; V gene: TRBV27; D gene: TRBD2; clone size: .; CDR3 DNA: TGTGCCAGCAGTACGACTAGCGGGGGGTACACAGATACGCAGTATTTT; CDR3 protein: CASSTTSGGYTDTQYF
J gene: TRBJ2-7; V gene: TRBV7-9; D gene: TRBD2; clone size: .; CDR3 DNA: TGTGCCAGCAGCTTAGTGTCTAGCGGATACGAGCAGTACTTC; CDR3 protein: CASSLVSSGYEQYF
J gene: TRBJ2-3; V gene: TRBV10-2; D gene: .; clone size: once; CDR3 DNA: TGCGCCAGCAGTGAGGGGGAGAGCACAGATACGCAGTATTTT; CDR3 protein: CASSEGESTDTQYF
J gene: TRBJ1-1; V gene: TRBV19; D gene: .; clone size: .; CDR3 DNA: TGTGCCACCGGGGAGGGGTGGACTGAAGCTTTCTTT; CDR3 protein: CATGEGWTEAFF